This T cell receptor (beta chain) was obtained from a study of Graves' ophthalmopathy and Graves' hyperthyroidism. General observations from the study: Blood also carried most expanded thyroid clonotypes exceeding 0.001 frequency.

V dropped 3 bases and J dropped 4; count of bases not matched to a gene: 8. CDR3 length: 15 residues. Moderate-to-severe activity, CAS at least 3, NOSPECS at least 4 and duration under 3 months characterized donors with ophthalmopathy. This clonotype occurred many times. What it binds is not known. Researchers took RNA transcripts and amplified TCR beta CDR3 regions from them. First-round RT-PCR with HTBI primers preceded a second-round multiplex PCR. MiXCR, run by TCRdb on the multiplex PCR reads, gives a single entry per CDR3 protein. The sample holds about 220,000 distinct CDR3 sequences, 20% to 25% seen once.

The rearrangement joins TRBV12-3 or TRBV12-4 to TRBJ2-5; 7 bases line up with TRBD2. The material sequenced was peripheral blood. The receptor was isolated from a woman aged 50 to 60 with Graves' ophthalmopathy. Written as DNA, the CDR3 is TGTGCCAGCAGTTTTGGCGGGAGTTCGCGAGAGACCCAGTACTTC. Translation gives CASSFGGSSRETQYF.